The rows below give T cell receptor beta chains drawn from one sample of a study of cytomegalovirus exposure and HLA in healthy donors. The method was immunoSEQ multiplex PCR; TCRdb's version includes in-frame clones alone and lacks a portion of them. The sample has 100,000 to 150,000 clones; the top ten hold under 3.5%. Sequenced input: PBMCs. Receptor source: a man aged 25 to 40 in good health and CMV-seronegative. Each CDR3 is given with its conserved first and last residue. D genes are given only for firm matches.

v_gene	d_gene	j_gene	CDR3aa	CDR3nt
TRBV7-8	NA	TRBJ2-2	CASTRDSRETGELFF	TGTGCCAGCACAAGAGACAGCCGAGAGACCGGGGAGCTGTTTTTT
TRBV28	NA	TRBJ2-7	CASTLSGVHEQYF	TGTGCCAGCACCTTATCAGGGGTACACGAGCAGTACTTC
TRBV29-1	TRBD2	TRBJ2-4	CSVDATGAGDIQYF	TGCAGCGTGGATGCAACAGGAGCGGGGGACATTCAGTACTTC
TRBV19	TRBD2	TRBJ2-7	CASTIYPGLAGPEQYF	TGTGCCAGTACCATCTATCCGGGACTAGCGGGACCCGAGCAGTACTTC
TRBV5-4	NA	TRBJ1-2	CASSLFWTEYGYTF	TGTGCCAGCAGCTTGTTCTGGACAGAGTATGGCTACACCTTC
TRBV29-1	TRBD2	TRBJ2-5	CSVVSLASGRPVFRETQYF	TGCAGCGTTGTTTCTTTGGCTAGCGGGAGGCCGGTTTTTCGAGAGACCCAGTACTTC
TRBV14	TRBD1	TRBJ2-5	CASSPDRAQETQYF	TGTGCCAGCAGCCCAGACAGGGCACAAGAGACCCAGTACTTC
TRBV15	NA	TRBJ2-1	CATSSARSYNEQFF	TGTGCCACCAGCAGTGCACGGTCGTACAATGAGCAGTTCTTC
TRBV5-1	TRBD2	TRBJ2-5	CASSLGFSGNQETQYF	TGCGCCAGCAGCTTGGGGTTTAGCGGGAATCAAGAGACCCAGTACTTC
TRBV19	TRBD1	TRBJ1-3	CASSHQDRASGNTIYF	TGTGCCAGTAGCCACCAGGACAGGGCATCGGGAAACACCATATATTTT
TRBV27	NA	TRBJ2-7	CASSLGRYYEQYF	TGTGCCAGCAGTTTGGGCAGATACTACGAGCAGTACTTC
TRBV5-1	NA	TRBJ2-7	CASTLVGLADEQYF	TGCGCCAGCACCCTTGTGGGTTTAGCCGACGAGCAGTACTTC
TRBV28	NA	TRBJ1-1	CASSHNTEAFF	TGTGCCAGCAGCCATAACACTGAAGCTTTCTTT
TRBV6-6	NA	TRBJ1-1	CASSYLGLLREAFF	TGTGCCAGCAGTTACTTGGGCCTGCTACGGGAGGCTTTCTTT
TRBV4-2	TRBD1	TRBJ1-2	CASSQDWDSNYGYTF	TGTGCCAGCAGCCAAGATTGGGACAGCAACTATGGCTACACCTTC
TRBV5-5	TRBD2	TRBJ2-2	CASSPSLAGRTGELFF	TGTGCCAGCAGCCCGTCCCTAGCGGGGCGCACCGGGGAGCTGTTTTTT
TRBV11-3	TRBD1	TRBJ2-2	CASSYRGNTGELFF	TGTGCCAGCAGCTACAGGGGGAACACCGGGGAGCTGTTTTTT
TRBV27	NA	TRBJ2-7	CASSLSYWREQYF	TGTGCCAGCAGTTTAAGCTACTGGCGGGAGCAGTACTTC
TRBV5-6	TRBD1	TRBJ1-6	CASSLSPISGQLYNSPLHF	TGTGCCAGCAGCTTATCCCCGATTTCGGGACAGCTCTATAATTCACCCCTCCACTTT
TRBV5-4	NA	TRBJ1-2	CASSLDAGGGYTF	TGTGCCAGCAGCTTGGACGCCGGCGGTGGCTACACCTTC
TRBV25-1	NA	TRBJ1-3	CASSDPGEGNTIYF	TGTGCCAGCAGTGATCCAGGGGAAGGAAACACCATATATTTT
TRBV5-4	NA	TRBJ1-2	CAITRGYSYGYTF	TGTGCGATCACACGAGGCTATAGCTATGGCTACACCTTC
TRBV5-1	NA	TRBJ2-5	CASSLAAARGETQYF	TGCGCCAGCAGCTTGGCGGCAGCCCGAGGAGAGACCCAGTACTTC
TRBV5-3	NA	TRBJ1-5	CARSLVSAGFINQPQHF	TGTGCCAGAAGCTTGGTGTCGGCAGGGTTTATCAATCAGCCCCAGCATTTT
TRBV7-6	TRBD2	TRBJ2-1	CASSAGLAGSWFF	TGTGCCAGCAGCGCCGGACTAGCGGGAAGTTGGTTCTTC
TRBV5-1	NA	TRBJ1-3	CASSLYEDGSTIYF	TGCGCCAGCAGCTTGTATGAGGATGGAAGCACCATATATTTT
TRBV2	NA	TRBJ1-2	CASSEAEGDYGYTF	TGTGCCAGCAGTGAAGCGGAGGGCGACTATGGCTACACCTTC
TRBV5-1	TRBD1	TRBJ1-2	CASSPRDSSYGYTF	TGCGCCAGCAGCCCCCGGGACAGTAGCTATGGCTACACCTTC
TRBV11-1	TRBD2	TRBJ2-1	CASSLTGGARDEQFF	TGTGCCAGCAGCTTGACCGGGGGGGCGAGGGATGAGCAGTTCTTC
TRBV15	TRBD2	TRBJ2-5	CATTPGAGGETQYF	TGTGCCACCACCCCAGGGGCGGGAGGCGAGACCCAGTACTTC
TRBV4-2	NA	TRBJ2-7	CASSQDFEITYEQYF	TGTGCCAGCAGCCAAGATTTCGAGATAACCTACGAGCAGTACTTC
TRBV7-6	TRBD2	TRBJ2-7	CASSHRHAGAGVGEQYF	TGTGCCAGCAGTCACCGGCATGCCGGTGCGGGAGTGGGGGAGCAGTACTTC
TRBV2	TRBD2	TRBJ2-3	CASSGTSGRGTDTQYF	TGTGCCAGCTCCGGGACTAGCGGGAGAGGGACAGATACGCAGTATTTT
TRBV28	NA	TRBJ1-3	CASSFAGRSAGNTIYF	TGTGCCAGCAGTTTTGCAGGGAGGAGCGCCGGAAACACCATATATTTT
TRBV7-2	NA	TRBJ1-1	CASSLALREKYEAFF	TGTGCCAGCAGCTTAGCTTTACGGGAGAAATATGAAGCTTTCTTT
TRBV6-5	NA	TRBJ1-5	CASRTDAGRAQPQHF	TGTGCCAGCAGAACCGATGCAGGGCGAGCCCAGCCCCAGCATTTT
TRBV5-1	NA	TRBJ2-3	CASSLAVDYTDTQYF	TGCGCCAGCAGCTTGGCGGTAGACTATACAGATACGCAGTATTTT
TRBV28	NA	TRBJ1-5	CASTRRLGSNQPQHF	TGTGCCAGCACCCGGAGGTTAGGGAGCAATCAGCCCCAGCATTTT
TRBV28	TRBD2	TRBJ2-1	CASSLSTSGSSYNEQFF	TGTGCCAGCAGTTTATCGACTAGCGGGAGCTCCTACAATGAGCAGTTCTTC
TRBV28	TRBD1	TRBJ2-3	CASTFLGQGDWSDTQYF	TGTGCCAGCACTTTCCTCGGACAGGGTGACTGGTCAGATACGCAGTATTTT
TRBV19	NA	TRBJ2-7	CASSQTGLSYEQYF	TGTGCCAGTAGCCAGACAGGACTCTCCTACGAGCAGTACTTC
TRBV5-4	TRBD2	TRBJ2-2	CASSSGRSGRVTGELFF	TGTGCCAGCAGCTCCGGGCGTAGCGGGAGGGTCACCGGGGAGCTGTTTTTT
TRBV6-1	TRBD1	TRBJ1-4	CASSEKGQNFEKLFF	TGTGCCAGCAGTGAAAAGGGACAGAACTTTGAAAAACTGTTTTTT
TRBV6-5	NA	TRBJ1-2	CASSPNMTPNYGYTF	TGTGCCAGCAGCCCGAATATGACACCTAACTATGGCTACACCTTC
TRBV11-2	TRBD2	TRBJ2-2	CASSFAGGTGELFF	TGTGCCAGCAGCTTTGCGGGGGGCACCGGGGAGCTGTTTTTT
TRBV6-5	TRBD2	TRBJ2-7	CASSSRLAGDEQYF	TGTGCCAGCAGTTCCAGACTAGCGGGGGACGAGCAGTACTTC
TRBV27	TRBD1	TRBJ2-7	CASSSPSTGSYEQYF	TGTGCCAGCAGTTCCCCCTCGACAGGGTCCTACGAGCAGTACTTC
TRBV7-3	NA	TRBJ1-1	CASSSLGRPNTEAFF	TGTGCCAGCAGCTCCCTGGGGCGGCCGAACACTGAAGCTTTCTTT
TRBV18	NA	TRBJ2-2	CASSPRGQNTGELFF	TGTGCCAGCTCACCACGGGGACAGAACACCGGGGAGCTGTTTTTT
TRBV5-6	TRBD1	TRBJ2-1	CASSGGTGGYNEQFF	TGTGCCAGCAGCGGCGGGACAGGGGGTTACAATGAGCAGTTCTTC
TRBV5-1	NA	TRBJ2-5	CASRSSLGEETQYF	TGCGCCAGCAGGTCTTCATTAGGGGAAGAGACCCAGTACTTC
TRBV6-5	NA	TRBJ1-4	CASTSPRDEKLFF	TGTGCCAGCACAAGCCCCCGGGATGAAAAACTGTTTTTT
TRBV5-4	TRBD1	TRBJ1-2	CASSLGGGVIYGYTF	TGTGCCAGCAGCTTGGGAGGGGGCGTTATCTATGGCTACACCTTC
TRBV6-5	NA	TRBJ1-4	CASSPSVYGEKLFF	TGTGCCAGCAGTCCGTCGGTCTACGGTGAAAAACTGTTTTTT